Below, one TCR beta chain is given with its context. Taking its sample share into account, this clonotype is medium-sized (0.01 to 0.1%). This receptor's antigen is unknown. It has no much larger one-base neighbor in the sample; base qualities were not kept. The sample originates from a study of tumor-infiltrating lymphocytes in primary liver carcinoma (dated by TCRdb to about 2017). About the full investigation: The five patients, three men and two women aged 30 to 69 years, had hepatocellular carcinoma (four) or combined HCC and intrahepatic cholangiocarcinoma (one). The five patients had tumors staged T1-T3 N0M0, with maximum diameters ranging from roughly 4 to 10 cm. Each sample produced about 3.5 to 8 million productive TCRbeta reads, and read depth showed no significant difference between tissue types. For each liver tumor, the study sampled five regions along with adjacent normal tissue and blood, and applied TCRbeta repertoire sequencing, expression microarrays and whole-exome sequencing. A total of some 35 specimens from 5 patients went through TCRbeta repertoire sequencing, namely 25 tumor regions, 5 adjacent noncancerous liver tissues and 5 peripheral blood samples. The 20 to 30 tumor region samples were profiled with Agilent mRNA microarrays so that TCRbeta repertoire diversity could be related to the local molecular phenotype. Reproducibility between technical replicate repertoires was high, with correlation coefficients above 0.98 and mean shared-clone rates roughly 0.87. Results the study describes overall, beyond this receptor: Because sequencing covered only the TCR beta chain and unpaired alpha chains were not captured, true repertoire diversity is likely underestimated. Only roughly 7-25% of top clones appeared in all five regions of a tumor, which suggests that tumor-infiltrating T cells are spatially heterogeneous. With just five patients in the study, the authors point out that the findings should be validated in a larger study. Repertoire overlap was found to be higher between tumor regions (mean around 35%) than between tumor-adjacent (approximately 17%) or tumor-blood (around 15%) pairs, consistent with antigen-driven expansion. The top 250 clones made up a significantly larger repertoire fraction in tumors than in blood (p = 0.039). Comparison of CD4+ and CD8+ T cell repertoires was precluded by the use of bulk unsorted samples.

V is shortened by 3 bases, J by 6 bases, and the region joining them spans 24 bases. Its CDR3 holds 17 amino acids, cysteine through phenylalanine. Here the CDR3 DNA is all that survives: 51 bases in frame from base 1. As encoded in the germline V gene, CDR1 is MNHNS while CDR2 is SASEGT. Without any cell sorting, total RNA and DNA were extracted together from about 20-30 mg of bulk tissue using the AllPrep DNA/RNA mini kit. Between late 2015 and early 2016, roughly 5 patients in China with histopathologically diagnosed primary liver carcinoma had their tumors surgically resected. At the time of sampling, the patients were treatment-naive and had chronic HBV infection. Five spatially separated regions were sampled from each tumor: the superior, inferior, left-lateral and right-lateral poles, plus the tumor centre. Histological examination found more than 80% viable tumor cells in every tumor sample. Fresh tumor and adjacent tissue pieces were bisected; one half was stored in RNAlater at -80°C, the other sent for histology.

Starting from approximately 500 ng total RNA, TCRbeta-specific cDNA was produced by reverse transcription with a constant-region primer and ProtoScript II reverse transcriptase. Three nested multiplex PCR rounds, following a slightly modified ARM-PCR procedure, were used to build the TCRbeta libraries. Multiplex TRBV1-TRBV30 forward primers and a Cbeta reverse primer were used in the first two PCR rounds, each of which was run for roughly 9 cycles. Sample barcodes and Illumina adapters were added in a final 25-cycle PCR with Deep VentR polymerase. Before sequencing, amplicons between 200 and 500 bp were purified from gel using a QIAquick gel extraction kit. An Illumina HiSeq 2500 was used to sequence the TCRbeta amplicons, generating 250-bp paired-end reads. The study's own analysis went as follows. Trimmomatic v0.33 was used to quality-trim the reads, and FLASH v1.2.11 was used to merge paired reads so that full CDR3 sequences could be recovered. V, D and J germline segments were assigned to the rearranged TCRbeta sequences by MiGEC v1.2.1b. Clonotype statistics and Shannon-Wiener diversity indices were calculated with VDJtools v1.0.0. Except for diversity analysis, only each sample's 250 most abundant clonotypes were used in subsequent analyses to reduce sampling bias. Through fastp at Q25 and MiXCR, TCRdb rebuilt clones from the public reads, retaining in-frame beta chains. Duplicate CDR3 protein sequences are folded into a single record with the most common DNA and genes. None of the V and J calls come from the authors' own analysis; TCRdb made them. The sample table contains roughly 20,000 distinct CDR3 sequences; only one count was recorded for approximately 79% of them. The ten largest clones add up to roughly two fifths of the sample.

The chain is encoded by TRBV6-1 joined to TRBJ2-7; the D gene is perhaps TRBD2, from 5 matching bases. This clonotype was obtained from a man aged 35-49 years with primary liver carcinoma and hepatitis B virus infection. Specimen: liver tumor tissue from sampling region 1. The sample's cell subset or site label, in plain terms: tumor region T1, superior pole. The CDR3 region reads CASSDWVSPHHEGEQYF. At the DNA level, the sequence is TGTGCCAGCAGTGATTGGGTAAGCCCCCACCACGAGGGCGAGCAGTACTTC.